The clone carrying this T cell receptor (beta chain) was counted a few times. In the original workflow: Estimation of nucleated cell counts was performed using reference gene primer amplification. Assay: immunoSEQ multiplex PCR; the TCRdb copy retains only in-frame clones and omits some. The V and J calls and the clone size are those of that table, but D and trimming were determined from the DNA. Of roughly 100,000 clones listed, roughly 80% were seen once; the top ten hold 7.5% to 10%. The V and J ends lost 1 base and 9 bases respectively, with 10 bases between them. Germline CDR1 reads SEHNR; CDR2 reads FQNEAQ (reference sequence). The CDR3 contains 13 residues. The sample comes from a study of blood T cell repertoires in COVID-19. Study-level background: Both acute and convalescent COVID-19 samples were obtained from the United States, Italy and Spain. T cells, B-cell-depleted T cells, or PBMCs supplied cDNA or gDNA.

What was sequenced was peripheral blood. The sequence was collected from a woman in her 70s with acute or convalescent COVID-19. The V call is TRBV7-9, the J call TRBJ2-1; D is ambiguous. CDR3: CASSLVKRSEQFF. CDR3 in DNA: TGTGCCAGCAGCTTAGTTAAACGCAGTGAGCAGTTCTTC.